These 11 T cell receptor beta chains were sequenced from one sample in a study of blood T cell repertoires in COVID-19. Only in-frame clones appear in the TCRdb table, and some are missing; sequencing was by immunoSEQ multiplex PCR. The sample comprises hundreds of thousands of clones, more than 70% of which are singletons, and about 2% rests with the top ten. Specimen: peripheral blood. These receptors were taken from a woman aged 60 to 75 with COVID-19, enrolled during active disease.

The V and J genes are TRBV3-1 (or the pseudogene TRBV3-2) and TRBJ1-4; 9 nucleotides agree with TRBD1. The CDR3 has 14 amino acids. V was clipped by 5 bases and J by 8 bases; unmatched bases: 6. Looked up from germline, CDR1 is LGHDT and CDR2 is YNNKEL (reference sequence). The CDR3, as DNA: TGTGCCAGCAGCAAGGGACAGGGAGGCGAAAAACTGTTTTTT. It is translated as CASSKGQGGEKLFF.

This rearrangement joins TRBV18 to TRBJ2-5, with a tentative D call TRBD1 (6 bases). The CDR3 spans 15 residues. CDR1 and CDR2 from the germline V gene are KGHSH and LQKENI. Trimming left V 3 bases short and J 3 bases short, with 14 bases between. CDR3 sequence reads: CASSPPIRGEETQYF. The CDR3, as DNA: TGTGCCAGCTCACCTCCCATCAGGGGAGAAGAGACCCAGTACTTC. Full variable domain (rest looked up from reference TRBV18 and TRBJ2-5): NAGVMQNPRHLVRRRGQEARLRCSPMKGHSHVYWYRQLPEEGLKFMVYLQKENIIDESGMPKERFSAEFPKEGPSILRIQQVVRGDSAAYFCASSPPIRGEETQYFGPGTRLLVL.

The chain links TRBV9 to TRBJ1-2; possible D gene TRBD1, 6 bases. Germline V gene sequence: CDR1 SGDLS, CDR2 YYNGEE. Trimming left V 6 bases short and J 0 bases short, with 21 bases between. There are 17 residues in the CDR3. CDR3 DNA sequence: TGTGCCAGCACTCGGGGGAGGGGGTCCACCGCTAACTATGGCTACACCTTC. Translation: CASTRGRGSTANYGYTF.

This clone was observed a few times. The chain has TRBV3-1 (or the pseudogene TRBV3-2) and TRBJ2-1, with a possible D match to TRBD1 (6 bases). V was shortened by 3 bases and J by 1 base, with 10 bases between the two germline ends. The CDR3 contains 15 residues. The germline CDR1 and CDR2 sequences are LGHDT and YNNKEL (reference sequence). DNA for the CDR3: TGTGCCAGCAGCCAGGGGGCTCGGTCCTACAATGAGCAGTTCTTC. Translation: CASSQGARSYNEQFF.

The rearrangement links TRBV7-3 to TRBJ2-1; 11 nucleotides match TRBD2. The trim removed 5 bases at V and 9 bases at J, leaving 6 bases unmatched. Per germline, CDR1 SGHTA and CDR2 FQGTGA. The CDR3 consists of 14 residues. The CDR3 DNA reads TGTGCCAGCAGCCCAGTAGCGGGGGGGGCTGAGCAGTTCTTC. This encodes CASSPVAGGAEQFF.

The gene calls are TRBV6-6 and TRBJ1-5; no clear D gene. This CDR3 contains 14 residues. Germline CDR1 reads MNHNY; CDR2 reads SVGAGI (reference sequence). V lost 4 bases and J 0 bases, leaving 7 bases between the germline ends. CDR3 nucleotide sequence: TGTGCCAGCAGTTTAGTCTATAGCAATCAGCCCCAGCATTTT. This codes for CASSLVYSNQPQHF.

The CDR3 spells CASSLQNTGELFF. In nucleotides, the CDR3 is TGTGCCAGCAGCTTACAGAACACCGGGGAGCTGTTTTTT. The chain combines TRBV5-4 with TRBJ2-2; D gene uncertain. This CDR3 has 13 amino acids. Germline values: CDR1 SGHNT, CDR2 YYREEE (reference sequence). Trimming removed 2 bases at V and 1 base at J, with 3 bases between.

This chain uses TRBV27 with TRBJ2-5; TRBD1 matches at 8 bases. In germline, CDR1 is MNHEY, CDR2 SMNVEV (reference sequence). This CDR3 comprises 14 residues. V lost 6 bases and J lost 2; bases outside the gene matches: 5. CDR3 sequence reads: CASSHTGGQETQYF. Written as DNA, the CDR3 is TGTGCCAGCAGCCATACAGGGGGGCAAGAGACCCAGTACTTC.

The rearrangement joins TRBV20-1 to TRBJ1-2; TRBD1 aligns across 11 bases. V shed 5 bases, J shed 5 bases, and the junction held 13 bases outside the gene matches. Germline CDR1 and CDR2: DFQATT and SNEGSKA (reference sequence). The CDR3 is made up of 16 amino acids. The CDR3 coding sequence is TGCAGTGCTCGTGATTACGGACAGGGGGCGTTGTATGGCTACACCTTC. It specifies CSARDYGQGALYGYTF.

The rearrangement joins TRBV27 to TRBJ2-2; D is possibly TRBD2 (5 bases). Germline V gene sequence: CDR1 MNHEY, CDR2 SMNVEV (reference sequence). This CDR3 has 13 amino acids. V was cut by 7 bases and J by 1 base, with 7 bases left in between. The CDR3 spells CASIGLNTGELFF. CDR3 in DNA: TGTGCCAGCATCGGACTGAACACCGGGGAGCTGTTTTTT.

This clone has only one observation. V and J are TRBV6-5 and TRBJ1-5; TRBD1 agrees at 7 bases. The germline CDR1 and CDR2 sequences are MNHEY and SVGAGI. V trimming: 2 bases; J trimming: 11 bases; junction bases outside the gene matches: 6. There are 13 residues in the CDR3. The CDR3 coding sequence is TGTGCCAGCAGTTACGACCCGACAGGGTCCCAGCATTTT. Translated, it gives CASSYDPTGSQHF.